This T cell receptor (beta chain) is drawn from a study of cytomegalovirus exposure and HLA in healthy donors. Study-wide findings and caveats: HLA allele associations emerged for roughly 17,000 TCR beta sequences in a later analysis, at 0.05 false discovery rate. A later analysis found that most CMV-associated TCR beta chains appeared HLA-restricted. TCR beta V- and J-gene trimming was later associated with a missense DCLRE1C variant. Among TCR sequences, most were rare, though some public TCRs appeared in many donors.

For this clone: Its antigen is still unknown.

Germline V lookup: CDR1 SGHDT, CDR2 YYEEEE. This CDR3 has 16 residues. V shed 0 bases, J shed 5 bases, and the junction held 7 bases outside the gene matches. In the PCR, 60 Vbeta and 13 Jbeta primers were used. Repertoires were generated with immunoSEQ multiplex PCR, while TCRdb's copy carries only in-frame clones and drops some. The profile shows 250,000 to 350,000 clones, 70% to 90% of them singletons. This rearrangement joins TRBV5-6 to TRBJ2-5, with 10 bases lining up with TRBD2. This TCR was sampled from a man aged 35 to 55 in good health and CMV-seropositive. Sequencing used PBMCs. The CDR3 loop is CASSLVLAGSGETQYF. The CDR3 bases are TGTGCCAGCAGCTTGGTACTAGCGGGATCGGGTGAGACCCAGTACTTC. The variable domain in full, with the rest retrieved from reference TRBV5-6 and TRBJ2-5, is DAGVTQSPTHLIKTRGQQVTLRCSPKSGHDTVSWYQQALGQGPQFIFQYYEEEERQRGNFPDRFSGHQFPNYSSELNVNALLLGDSALYLCASSLVLAGSGETQYFGPGTRLLVL.